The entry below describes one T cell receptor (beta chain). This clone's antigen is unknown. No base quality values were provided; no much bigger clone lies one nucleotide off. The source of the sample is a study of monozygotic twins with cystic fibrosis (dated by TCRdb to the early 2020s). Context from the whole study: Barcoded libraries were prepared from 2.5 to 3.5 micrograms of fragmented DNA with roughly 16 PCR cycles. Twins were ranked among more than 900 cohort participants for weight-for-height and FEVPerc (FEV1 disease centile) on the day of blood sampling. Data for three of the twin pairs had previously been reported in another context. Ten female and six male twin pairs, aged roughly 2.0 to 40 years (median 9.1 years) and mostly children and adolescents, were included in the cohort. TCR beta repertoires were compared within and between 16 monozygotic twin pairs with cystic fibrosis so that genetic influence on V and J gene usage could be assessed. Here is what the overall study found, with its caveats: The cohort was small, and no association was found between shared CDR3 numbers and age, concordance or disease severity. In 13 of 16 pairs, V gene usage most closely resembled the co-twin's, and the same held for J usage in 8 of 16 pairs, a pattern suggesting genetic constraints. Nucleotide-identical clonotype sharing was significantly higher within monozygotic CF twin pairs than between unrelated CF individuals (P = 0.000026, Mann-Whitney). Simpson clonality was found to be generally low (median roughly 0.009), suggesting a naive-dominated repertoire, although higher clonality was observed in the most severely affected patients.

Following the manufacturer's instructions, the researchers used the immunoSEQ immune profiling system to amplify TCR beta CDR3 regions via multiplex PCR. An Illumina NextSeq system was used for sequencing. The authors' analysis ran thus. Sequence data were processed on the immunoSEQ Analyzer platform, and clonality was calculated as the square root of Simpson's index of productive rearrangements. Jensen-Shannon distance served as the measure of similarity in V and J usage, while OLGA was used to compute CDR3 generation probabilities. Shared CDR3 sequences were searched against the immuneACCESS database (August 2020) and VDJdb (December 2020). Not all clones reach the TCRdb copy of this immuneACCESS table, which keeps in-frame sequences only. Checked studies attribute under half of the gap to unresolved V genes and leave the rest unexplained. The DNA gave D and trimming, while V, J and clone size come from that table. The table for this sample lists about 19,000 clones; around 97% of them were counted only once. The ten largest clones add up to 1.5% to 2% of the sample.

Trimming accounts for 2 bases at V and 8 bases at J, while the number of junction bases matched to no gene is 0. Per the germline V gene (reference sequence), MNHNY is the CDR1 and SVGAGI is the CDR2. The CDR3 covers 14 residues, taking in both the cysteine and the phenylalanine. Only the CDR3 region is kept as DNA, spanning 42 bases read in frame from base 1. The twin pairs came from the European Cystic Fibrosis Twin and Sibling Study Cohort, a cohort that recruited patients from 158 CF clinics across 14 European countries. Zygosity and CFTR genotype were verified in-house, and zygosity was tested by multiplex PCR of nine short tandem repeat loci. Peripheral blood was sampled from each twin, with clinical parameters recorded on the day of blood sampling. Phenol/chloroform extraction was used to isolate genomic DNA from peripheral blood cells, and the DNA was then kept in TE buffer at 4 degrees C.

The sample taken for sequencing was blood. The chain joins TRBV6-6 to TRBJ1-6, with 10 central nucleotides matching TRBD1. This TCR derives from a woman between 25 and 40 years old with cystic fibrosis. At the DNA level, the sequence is TGTGCCAGCAGTTACGGGACAGGGGATTCACCCCTCCACTTT. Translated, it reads CASSYGTGDSPLHF.